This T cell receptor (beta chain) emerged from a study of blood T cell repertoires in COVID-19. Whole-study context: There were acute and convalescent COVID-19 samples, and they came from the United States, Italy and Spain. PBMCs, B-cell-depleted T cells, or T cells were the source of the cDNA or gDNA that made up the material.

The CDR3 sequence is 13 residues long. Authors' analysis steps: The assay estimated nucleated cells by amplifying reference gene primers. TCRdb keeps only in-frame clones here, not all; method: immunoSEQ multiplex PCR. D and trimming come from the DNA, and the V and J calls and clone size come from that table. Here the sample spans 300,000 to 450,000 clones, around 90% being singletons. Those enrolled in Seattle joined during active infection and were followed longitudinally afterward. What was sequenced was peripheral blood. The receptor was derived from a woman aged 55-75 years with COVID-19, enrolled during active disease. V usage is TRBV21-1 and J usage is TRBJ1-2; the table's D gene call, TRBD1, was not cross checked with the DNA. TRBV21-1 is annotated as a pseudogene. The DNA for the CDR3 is TGTGCCAGCAGCAAAGCAGGGGGCCCTGGCTACACCTTC. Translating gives CASSKAGGPGYTF.